What follows is one T cell receptor beta chain and its context. The data derive from a study of cytomegalovirus exposure and HLA in healthy donors. Germline V gene data show CDR1 as MRHNA and CDR2 as SNTAGT. This CDR3 spans 15 amino acids. V was clipped by 8 bases and J by 0 bases; unmatched bases: 6. Sequenced by immunoSEQ multiplex PCR; TCRdb stores in-frame clones only, minus some. The data contain roughly 100,000 clones, around 96% of them singletons. The TCR originated in a young woman in good health and CMV-seronegative. The chain combines TRBV6-4 with TRBJ2-3, with 9 bases that match TRBD2. The sequencing input was PBMCs. CDR3 coding DNA: TGTGCCAGCTCCATCGGGACTAGCAGCACAGATACGCAGTATTTT. Its protein product is CASSIGTSSTDTQYF.